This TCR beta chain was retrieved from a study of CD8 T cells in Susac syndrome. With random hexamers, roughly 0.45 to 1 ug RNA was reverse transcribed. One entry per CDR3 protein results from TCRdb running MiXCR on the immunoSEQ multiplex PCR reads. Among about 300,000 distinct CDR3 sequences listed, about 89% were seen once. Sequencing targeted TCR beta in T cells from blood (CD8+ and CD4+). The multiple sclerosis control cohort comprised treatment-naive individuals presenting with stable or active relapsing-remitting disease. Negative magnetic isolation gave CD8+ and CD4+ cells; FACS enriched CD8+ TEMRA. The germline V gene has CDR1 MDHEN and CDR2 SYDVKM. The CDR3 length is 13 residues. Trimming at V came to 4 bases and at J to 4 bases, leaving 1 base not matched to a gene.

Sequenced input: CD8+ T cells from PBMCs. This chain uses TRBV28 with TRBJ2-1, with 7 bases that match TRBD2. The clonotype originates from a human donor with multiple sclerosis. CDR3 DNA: TGTGCCAGCAGTTCGCGGGGGTACAATGAGCAGTTCTTC. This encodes CASSSRGYNEQFF.